These T cell receptor beta chains were read from a single sample in a study of blood T cell repertoires in COVID-19. Method: immunoSEQ multiplex PCR; TCRdb's copy keeps in-frame clones and lacks some. Here the sample spans roughly 320,000 clones, around 85% being singletons. Sequencing was performed on peripheral blood. These receptors originate from a human donor in a cohort sampled during active COVID-19. CDR3s include the opening cysteine and the closing phenylalanine or tryptophan. Fields, in order: J gene, clone size, D gene, V gene, CDR3 protein, CDR3 DNA. A D gene is named only where the DNA matches it firmly. Where a row states a size, it is once, few, many or the class of an expanded clone; other rows omit it.

j_gene: TRBJ1-1
abundance: once
d_gene: NA
v_gene: TRBV15
CDR3aa: CATSRDLEVTEAFF
CDR3nt: TGTGCCACCAGCAGAGATCTGGAGGTCACTGAAGCTTTCTTT

j_gene: TRBJ1-2
abundance: NA
d_gene: TRBD1
v_gene: TRBV6-6
CDR3aa: CASSYLDRSYGYTF
CDR3nt: TGTGCCAGCAGTTACTTGGACAGGTCGTATGGCTACACCTTC

j_gene: TRBJ1-2
abundance: NA
d_gene: NA
v_gene: TRBV7-9
CDR3aa: CASSLGPGSQIYGYTF
CDR3nt: TGTGCCAGCAGCTTAGGGCCGGGGTCTCAAATCTATGGCTACACCTTC

j_gene: TRBJ1-1
abundance: few
d_gene: NA
v_gene: TRBV7-3
CDR3aa: CASSSTDMNTEAFF
CDR3nt: TGTGCCAGCAGCTCGACGGACATGAACACTGAAGCTTTCTTT

j_gene: TRBJ1-4
abundance: NA
d_gene: NA
v_gene: TRBV5-6
CDR3aa: CASSQDSRKLFF
CDR3nt: TGTGCCAGCAGCCAAGACAGCCGAAAACTGTTTTTT

j_gene: TRBJ2-2
abundance: NA
d_gene: NA
v_gene: TRBV12-3/TRBV12-4
CDR3aa: CAVGGRTGELFF
CDR3nt: TGTGCCGTTGGAGGGCGGACCGGGGAGCTGTTTTTT

j_gene: TRBJ1-5
abundance: NA
d_gene: TRBD1
v_gene: TRBV5-1
CDR3aa: CASSLGQSNQPQHF
CDR3nt: TGCGCCAGCAGCCTGGGACAGAGCAATCAGCCCCAGCATTTT

j_gene: TRBJ1-1
abundance: NA
d_gene: NA
v_gene: TRBV6-2/TRBV6-3
CDR3aa: CASSYPHDRPRNTEAFF
CDR3nt: TGTGCCAGCAGTTACCCACACGACAGACCAAGGAACACTGAAGCTTTCTTT

j_gene: TRBJ1-2
abundance: NA
d_gene: TRBD1
v_gene: TRBV27
CDR3aa: CASSVDRDLKGYTF
CDR3nt: TGTGCCAGCAGTGTAGACAGGGATTTGAAGGGCTACACCTTC

j_gene: TRBJ2-7
abundance: few
d_gene: TRBD2
v_gene: TRBV7-8
CDR3aa: CASSSQRGALTYEQYF
CDR3nt: TGTGCCAGCAGCTCCCAGCGGGGGGCTCTCACCTACGAGCAGTACTTC

j_gene: TRBJ1-2
abundance: NA
d_gene: NA
v_gene: TRBV18
CDR3aa: CASSPRQENYGYTF
CDR3nt: TGTGCCAGCTCACCACGACAGGAGAACTATGGCTACACCTTC

j_gene: TRBJ1-4
abundance: NA
d_gene: TRBD1
v_gene: TRBV7-8
CDR3aa: CASSPGGGQGEFWEKLFF
CDR3nt: TGTGCCAGCAGCCCCGGGGGGGGACAGGGGGAGTTTTGGGAAAAACTGTTTTTT

j_gene: TRBJ1-1
abundance: NA
d_gene: NA
v_gene: TRBV5-1
CDR3aa: CASSAGSGSNTEAFF
CDR3nt: TGCGCCAGCAGCGCCGGGTCCGGTAGTAACACTGAAGCTTTCTTT

j_gene: TRBJ1-2
abundance: NA
d_gene: TRBD1
v_gene: TRBV29-1
CDR3aa: CSVETDRVTNYGYTF
CDR3nt: TGCAGCGTTGAAACGGACAGGGTAACGAACTATGGCTACACCTTC

j_gene: TRBJ2-7
abundance: few
d_gene: TRBD1
v_gene: TRBV7-2
CDR3aa: CASSPRDREVSYEQYF
CDR3nt: TGTGCCAGCAGCCCCCGTGACAGGGAAGTATCCTACGAGCAGTACTTC

j_gene: TRBJ2-3
abundance: once
d_gene: TRBD2
v_gene: TRBV30
CDR3aa: CAWSSLLAGGRKLDTQYF
CDR3nt: TGTGCCTGGAGTTCCCTCCTAGCGGGGGGGCGGAAGCTAGATACGCAGTATTTT

j_gene: TRBJ2-7
abundance: once
d_gene: NA
v_gene: TRBV19
CDR3aa: CASSEFSRSYEQYF
CDR3nt: TGTGCCAGTAGTGAGTTCTCCCGCTCCTACGAGCAGTACTTC

j_gene: TRBJ1-1
abundance: few
d_gene: NA
v_gene: TRBV25-1
CDR3aa: CASSETGGGTEAFF
CDR3nt: TGTGCCAGCAGTGAAACCGGGGGAGGCACTGAAGCTTTCTTT

j_gene: TRBJ2-3
abundance: NA
d_gene: NA
v_gene: TRBV6-5
CDR3aa: CASQEGWFPWDTQYF
CDR3nt: TGTGCCAGCCAGGAGGGGTGGTTCCCGTGGGATACGCAGTATTTT

j_gene: TRBJ1-2
abundance: NA
d_gene: NA
v_gene: TRBV10-3
CDR3aa: CANGAQVDYGYTF
CDR3nt: TGTGCCAACGGAGCACAGGTCGATTATGGCTACACCTTC

j_gene: TRBJ2-7
abundance: NA
d_gene: NA
v_gene: TRBV19
CDR3aa: CASSTNRAQYF
CDR3nt: TGTGCCAGTAGTACGAACAGGGCCCAGTACTTC

j_gene: TRBJ1-1
abundance: once
d_gene: NA
v_gene: TRBV5-1
CDR3aa: CASSLREDTEAFF
CDR3nt: TGCGCCAGCAGCTTACGGGAGGACACTGAAGCTTTCTTT

j_gene: TRBJ1-1
abundance: NA
d_gene: NA
v_gene: TRBV6-5
CDR3aa: CASGEETVAFF
CDR3nt: TGTGCCAGCGGGGAGGAGACAGTCGCTTTCTTT

j_gene: TRBJ1-6
abundance: NA
d_gene: TRBD1
v_gene: TRBV6-5
CDR3aa: CASSYSQGAGDSPLHF
CDR3nt: TGTGCCAGCAGTTACTCGCAGGGGGCGGGTGATTCACCCCTCCACTTT

j_gene: TRBJ1-1
abundance: few
d_gene: NA
v_gene: TRBV7-9
CDR3aa: CASSNMNRDTEAFF
CDR3nt: TGTGCCAGCAGCAACATGAACCGGGACACTGAAGCTTTCTTT

j_gene: TRBJ2-7
abundance: NA
d_gene: TRBD1
v_gene: TRBV6-5
CDR3aa: CASSYSGQGTEQYF
CDR3nt: TGTGCCAGCAGTTACTCGGGACAGGGAACCGAGCAGTACTTC

j_gene: TRBJ2-2
abundance: NA
d_gene: NA
v_gene: TRBV25-1
CDR3aa: CATHSPNTGELFF
CDR3nt: TGTGCCACTCACAGCCCAAACACCGGGGAGCTGTTTTTT

j_gene: TRBJ2-3
abundance: NA
d_gene: TRBD2
v_gene: TRBV5-1
CDR3aa: CASSFTSGDLSTDTQYF
CDR3nt: TGCGCCAGCAGCTTCACTAGCGGGGACCTTAGCACAGATACGCAGTATTTT

j_gene: TRBJ1-1
abundance: NA
d_gene: TRBD1
v_gene: TRBV10-3
CDR3aa: CAISGQGEAFF
CDR3nt: TGTGCCATCAGTGGACAGGGGGAAGCTTTCTTT

j_gene: TRBJ2-3
abundance: NA
d_gene: NA
v_gene: TRBV5-6
CDR3aa: CASSLVTRTDTQYF
CDR3nt: TGTGCCAGCAGCTTGGTCACTAGAACAGATACGCAGTATTTT

j_gene: TRBJ2-3
abundance: once
d_gene: TRBD2
v_gene: TRBV18
CDR3aa: CASSPMVLVAGAADTQYF
CDR3nt: TGTGCCAGCTCACCTATGGTTTTGGTAGCGGGGGCCGCAGATACGCAGTATTTT